This T cell receptor beta chain was profiled in a study of CD8 T cells in Susac syndrome. This CDR3 spans 14 amino acids. Germline V gene data show CDR1 as DFQATT and CDR2 as SNEGSKA (reference sequence). Trimming stripped 0 bases from V and 8 bases from J, with 14 bases between. The RNA, about 0.45 to 1 ug, was put through reverse transcription using random hexamers. TCRdb processed the immunoSEQ multiplex PCR reads anew with MiXCR; each CDR3 protein has one entry. The profile shows around 80,000 distinct CDR3 sequences, 90% to 97% of them singletons. The chain couples TRBV20-1 to TRBJ1-5; a weak D match, TRBD1 (5 bases). The clonotype was recovered from a human donor with Susac syndrome. Input material: CD8+ T cells from PBMCs. CDR3 residues: CSARDTQGIEPQHF. CDR3 coding DNA: TGCAGTGCTAGAGATACCCAGGGTATAGAGCCCCAGCATTTT.